This T cell receptor beta chain derives from a study of post-analysis software for immune sequencing data. General study findings and limits: Controls' normalized Chao1 diversity significantly exceeded that of multiple sclerosis patients. In patients, TRBV5-6, TRBV5-1 and TRBV20-1 belonged to five or six TRBV segments found more frequently than in controls.

Germline CDR1 and CDR2: LGHNA and YSLEER. CDR3 length equals 14 residues. Trimming left V 3 bases short and J 1 base short, with 10 bases between. This clonotype was observed a handful of times. As yet, its antigen is unknown. Unique molecular identifiers featured in each of the TCR beta cDNA libraries. It was from approximately 0.91 to 9.4 million T cells that some 460,000 cDNA molecules came. A single record per CDR3 protein comes from TCRdb applying MiXCR to the PCR reads. The profile covers about 430,000 distinct CDR3 sequences, with 30% to 40% appearing a single time and 7.6% taken by the ten largest.

The source material was blood. The TCR comes from a girl aged 2 to 9 with multiple sclerosis. The chain combines TRBV4-3 with TRBJ2-7; perhaps D is TRBD1 or TRBD2 (5 bases each). The chain's CDR3 is CASSQGTVSYEQYF. In nucleotides, the CDR3 is TGCGCCAGCAGCCAGGGGACGGTTTCCTACGAGCAGTACTTC.